The TCR beta chain under discussion was sequenced for a study of T cell changes during pregnancy in multiple sclerosis. TCRdb keeps only in-frame clones here, not all; method: immunoSEQ multiplex PCR. The sample consists of 20,000 to 25,000 clones, roughly 91% of them appearing once. This CDR3 has 16 residues. CDR1 SGHVS and CDR2 FNYEAQ come from the germline V gene. The germline V and J ends were trimmed by 5 bases and 2 bases, with 16 bases remaining between them. This rearrangement joins TRBV7-6 to TRBJ2-1; TRBD2 is a possible D gene (5 bases). The receptor comes from a female donor with multiple sclerosis, enrolled in a pregnancy study. This material consisted of CD8+ T cells from peripheral blood mononuclear cells, taken in the first trimester of pregnancy. The CDR3, as DNA: TGTGCCAGCAGCCCTTCTCCAGAGGGAACCTACAATGAGCAGTTCTTC. This sequence encodes CASSPSPEGTYNEQFF.